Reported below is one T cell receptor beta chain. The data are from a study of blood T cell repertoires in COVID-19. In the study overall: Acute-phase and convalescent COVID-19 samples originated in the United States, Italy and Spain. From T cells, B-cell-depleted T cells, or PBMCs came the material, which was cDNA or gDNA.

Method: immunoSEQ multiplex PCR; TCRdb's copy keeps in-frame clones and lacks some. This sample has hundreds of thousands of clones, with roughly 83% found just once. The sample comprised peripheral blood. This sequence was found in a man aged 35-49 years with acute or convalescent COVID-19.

This CDR3 is CASSSDTYTQYF. CDR3 sequence (DNA): TGTGCCAGCAGCTCCGACACTTATACGCAGTATTTT. The chain has TRBV11-2 and TRBJ2-3; D call uncertain. This CDR3 contains 12 residues. Trimming stripped 4 bases from V and 7 bases from J, with 9 bases between. Germline values: CDR1 SGHAT, CDR2 FQNNGV.